This T cell receptor (beta chain) is from a study of identical twins. The V and J ends lost 2 bases and 9 bases, in that order; junction bases with no gene match: 14. This CDR3 contains 17 residues. Germline CDR1 reads GTSNPN; CDR2 reads SVGIG (reference sequence). MiXCR, applied by TCRdb to the 5' RACE reads, yields one record per CDR3 protein. The sample contains about 700,000 distinct CDR3 sequences, over 8.5% of which appear only once. In addition, the sample was reused for a study of yellow fever vaccine responses in identical twins.

Sequenced material: PBMCs. The receptor comes from a woman aged 18-29 years in good health. The chain recombines TRBV30 with TRBJ2-4; 12 bases align to TRBD2. DNA for the CDR3: TGTGCCTGGAGTTTCGCCCGGTCTAGCGGGGGGGAAGGCATTCAGTACTTC. Translating gives CAWSFARSSGGEGIQYF.